Each of the 9 T cell receptor beta chains below was sequenced from the same sample in a study of CD8 T cells in Susac syndrome. Roughly 0.45 to 1 ug RNA was reverse transcribed with random hexamers. Each CDR3 protein gets one entry after TCRdb re-called the immunoSEQ multiplex PCR reads with MiXCR. The repertoire holds 150,000 to 200,000 distinct CDR3 sequences, with about 93% as singletons. Sequencing was done on a sample of CD4+ T cells from PBMCs. The receptors shown here come from a human donor in good health.

V is TRBV20-1 and J is TRBJ1-4; perhaps TRBD1 as D (5 bases). Trimming cost V 5 bases and J 8 bases, with 15 bases left between them. Germline V gene data show CDR1 as DFQATT and CDR2 as SNEGSKA (reference sequence). CDR3 size: 13 residues. CDR3 coding DNA: TGCAGTGCTCCCGGGACCGAGGGGGAAAAACTGTTTTTT. The encoded protein is CSAPGTEGEKLFF.

The chain recombines TRBV25-1 with TRBJ2-1; D assignment may be TRBD1 or TRBD2 (6 bases each). CDR1 is MGHDK and CDR2 is SYGVNS in the germline V gene. V was trimmed by 3 bases and J by 3 bases, leaving 9 bases between them. The CDR3 spans 14 residues. The CDR3 nucleotides read TGTGCCAGCAGTGACGGGGGCGACTACAATGAGCAGTTCTTC. It specifies CASSDGGDYNEQFF.

The chain carries TRBV9 and TRBJ1-2; D is perhaps TRBD1 (5 bases). Germline assignment: CDR1 SGDLS and CDR2 YYNGEE. This CDR3 is built from 11 residues. Trimming cost V 3 bases and J 7 bases, with 7 bases left between them. Here the CDR3 reads CASSGTSGYTF. CDR3 DNA: TGTGCCAGCAGCGGGACATCTGGCTACACCTTC.

With regard to this clonotype: A junction boundary mismatches the germline segment, possibly from a read error. The chain carries TRBV18 and TRBJ2-7; tentatively, D is TRBD2 (5 bases). Germline V CDR1 and CDR2: KGHSH, LQKENI. This CDR3 has 13 amino acids. In DNA, the CDR3 is TGTGCCAGCTCACCATCCGATACTAGGAATGTAATCTTC. Its protein is CASSPSDTRNVIF. The full variable domain, completed using reference TRBV18 and TRBJ2-7, is NAGVMQNPRHLVRRRGQEARLRCSPMKGHSHVYWYRQLPEEGLKFMVYLQKENIIDESGMPKERFSAEFPKEGPSILRIQQVVRGDSAAYFCASSPSDTRNVIFGPGTRLTVT.

The J gene is TRBJ1-2, the V gene TRBV28; no reliable D call. Germline V lookup: CDR1 MDHEN, CDR2 SYDVKM. The CDR3 consists of 12 residues. V lost 3 bases to trimming and J lost 8 bases, with 10 bases between them. Written as DNA, the CDR3 is TGTGCCAGCAGTTTGCGGACGACCGGCTACACCTTC. Amino acids: CASSLRTTGYTF.

The chain is built from TRBV5-6 and TRBJ2-3; D unclear. V was clipped by 7 bases and J by 4 bases, with 4 bases between them. The CDR3 is 10 residues long. CDR1 is SGHDT and CDR2 is YYEEEE in the germline V gene. Here the CDR3 DNA reads TGTGCCAGCCGCCCAGATACGCAGTATTTT. It encodes CASRPDTQYF.

The chain employs TRBV14 and TRBJ1-2; D is unclear. V lost 0 bases to trimming and J lost 5 bases, with 7 bases between them. CDR3 length: 13 residues. Germline lookup yields CDR1 SGHDN and CDR2 FVKESK. The CDR3 protein is CASSQETNYGYTF. The CDR3 bases are TGTGCCAGCAGCCAAGAGACCAATTATGGCTACACCTTC.

The chain has TRBV20-1 and TRBJ1-1; TRBD1 agrees at 9 bases. V dropped 2 bases and J dropped 5; count of bases not matched to a gene: 9. The CDR3 runs 15 residues. CDR1 is DFQATT and CDR2 is SNEGSKA in the germline V gene (reference sequence). The CDR3 region has the DNA TGCAGTGCTAGATCCGAAACAGGGGGCTGGACTGAAGCTTTCTTT. Protein sequence: CSARSETGGWTEAFF.

DNA of the CDR3: TGTGCCAGCAGCCCCCGACTAGCGGAGACAGATACGCAGTATTTT. This encodes CASSPRLAETDTQYF. The chain joins TRBV7-2 to TRBJ2-3, with TRBD2 matching 9 bases. Unmatched junction bases numbered 6, after V lost 5 bases and J lost 3 bases. CDR1 is SGHTA, CDR2 FQGNSA, per germline. This CDR3 contains 15 residues. Full variable domain (missing parts from reference TRBV7-2 and TRBJ2-3): GAGVSQSPSNKVTEKGKDVELRCDPISGHTALYWYRQSLGQGLEFLIYFQGNSAPDKSGLPSDRFSAERTGGSVSTLTIQRTQQEDSAVYLCASSPRLAETDTQYFGPGTRLTVL.